This section outlines one T cell receptor beta chain sequence together with its context. Germline and junction disagree at one end, which may indicate a read error. Time point noted: recipient sample about 28 days before transplant, after cytoreduction. The assay was immunoSEQ multiplex PCR, and TCRdb's table has in-frame clones only and misses some. Among about 21,000 clones listed, roughly nine tenths were seen once. This sample stems from a study of T cell clonotyping in hematopoietic cell transplantation. This clonotype originated in a man between 18 and 35 years old with biphenotypic leukemia. Some clones in this sample may be carry-over from other donors' samples. This specimen consisted of peripheral blood mononuclear cells, obtained before stem cell transplant.

CDR3 in amino acids: CASGATEGFTF. The CDR3 DNA reads as TGTGCCAGCGGAGCTACGGAGGGTTTTACATTC. V usage is TRBV4-2 and J usage is TRBJ2-7; possible D gene TRBD2, 6 bases. The germline CDR1 and CDR2 sequences are LGHNA and YNFKEQ. The CDR3 runs to 11 residues.